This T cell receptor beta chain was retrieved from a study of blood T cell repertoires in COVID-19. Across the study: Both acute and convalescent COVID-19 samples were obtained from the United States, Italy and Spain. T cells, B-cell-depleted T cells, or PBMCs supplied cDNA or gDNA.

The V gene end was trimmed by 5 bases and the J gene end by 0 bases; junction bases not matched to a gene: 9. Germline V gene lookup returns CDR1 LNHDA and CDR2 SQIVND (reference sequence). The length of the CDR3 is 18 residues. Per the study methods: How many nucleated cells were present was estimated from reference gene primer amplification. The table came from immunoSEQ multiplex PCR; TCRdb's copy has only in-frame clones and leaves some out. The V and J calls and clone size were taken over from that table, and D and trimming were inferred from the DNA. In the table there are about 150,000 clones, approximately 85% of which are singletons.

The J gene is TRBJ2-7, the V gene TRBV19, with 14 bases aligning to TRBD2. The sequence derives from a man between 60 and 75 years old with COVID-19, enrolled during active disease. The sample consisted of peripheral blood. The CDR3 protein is CASSEGTSGSPSSYEQYF. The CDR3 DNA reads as TGTGCCAGTAGTGAGGGGACTAGCGGGAGCCCAAGCTCCTACGAGCAGTACTTC.